The 25 T cell receptor beta chains below come from one sample, sequenced in a study of spatial heterogeneity in lung cancer. The time point denotes: sample taken at primary tumor resection. Material for sequencing was whole RNA from tumor, nontumor lung or frozen PBMC, left unsorted. TCRdb re-called the 5' RACE reads with MiXCR, one entry per CDR3 protein. This repertoire shows under 11,000 distinct CDR3 sequences, roughly 3.8% found once; its top ten account for about 7.6%. The sample consisted of normal lung tissue next to the tumor, taken at surgery. Receptor source: a male donor with early-stage non-small cell lung cancer.

In its sample, this clonotype ranks as medium-sized (0.01 to 0.1%). This chain connects TRBV12-5 to TRBJ2-5; no definite D call. V lost 4 bases to trimming and J lost 2 bases, with 8 bases between them. The length of the CDR3 is 13 residues. CDR1 is LGHNT and CDR2 is FRNRAP in the germline V gene. The CDR3 spells CASGSGLQETQYF. Written as DNA, the CDR3 is TGTGCTAGTGGTTCAGGCCTTCAAGAGACCCAGTACTTC.

Many counts were recorded for this clonotype. The V call is TRBV10-3, the J call TRBJ2-2; D is perhaps TRBD2 (5 bases). Per germline, CDR1 ENHRY and CDR2 SYGVKD. The length of the CDR3 is 15 residues. V was shortened by 3 bases and J by 7 bases, with 15 bases between the two germline ends. The CDR3 nucleotides read TGTGCCATCAGTGACTGGGAGCGAACGGGCGGGGAGCTGTTTTTT. Amino acids: CAISDWERTGGELFF.

This clonotype was detected a few times. This chain links TRBV7-2 with TRBJ1-1; D gene unclear. Trimming removed 5 bases from V and 6 bases from J, with 13 bases in between. The germline V gene encodes CDR1 SGHTA and CDR2 FQGNSA. This CDR3 has 13 residues. CDR3 sequence reads: CASSPGPGSEAFF. Written as DNA, the CDR3 is TGTGCCAGCAGCCCTGGTCCGGGCTCTGAAGCTTTCTTT.

This clonotype was detected ten times or more. The V and J genes are TRBV19 and TRBJ2-1; possibly TRBD1 or TRBD2 for D (5 bases each). V lost 9 bases and J lost 3, with 15 bases in between. This CDR3 has 14 amino acids. The germline V gene has CDR1 LNHDA and CDR2 SQIVND (reference sequence). The DNA for the CDR3 is TGTGCCAGCTCCCCAGGGAGTCTCTACAATGAGCAGTTCTTC. Amino acid sequence: CASSPGSLYNEQFF.

This clonotype is judged medium-sized. This chain joins TRBV7-3 and TRBJ2-1; D is unclear. The CDR3 contains 13 residues. Germline assignment: CDR1 SGHTA and CDR2 FQGTGA. The V and J ends lost 0 bases and 5 bases respectively, with 5 bases between them. The CDR3 nucleotides are TGTGCCAGCAGCTTAACCTTAAACAATGAGCAGTTCTTC. It yields the protein CASSLTLNNEQFF.

This clonotype is medium-sized (0.01 to 0.1%) by share. The chain links TRBV3-1 to TRBJ1-1; no clear D gene. The V end lost 1 base, the J end lost 3 bases, and 3 bases lay between the germline ends. Germline V gene lookup returns CDR1 LGHDT and CDR2 YNNKEL (reference sequence). This CDR3 is built from 12 residues. The CDR3 loop is CASSQGHTEAFF. The CDR3 DNA reads as TGTGCCAGCAGCCAAGGGCACACTGAAGCTTTCTTT.

This clonotype showed up many times. The chain links TRBV11-1 to TRBJ2-5; 8 positions match TRBD1. V lost 5 bases and J lost 6; bases outside the gene matches: 11. Germline V gene sequence: CDR1 SGHAT, CDR2 FQDESV (reference sequence). The CDR3 loop spans 15 amino acids. CDR3 protein: CASSPPHRGVKTQYF. In DNA, the CDR3 is TGTGCCAGCAGCCCACCCCACAGGGGGGTAAAGACCCAGTACTTC. Full variable domain (remainder filled in from reference TRBV11-1 and TRBJ2-5): EAEVAQSPRYKITEKSQAVAFWCDPISGHATLYWYRQILGQGPELLVQFQDESVVDDSQLPKDRFSAERLKGVDSTLKIQPAELGDSAMYLCASSPPHRGVKTQYFGPGTRLLVL.

This clonotype is labeled as medium-sized (0.01 to 0.1%). The V gene is TRBV7-9, the J gene TRBJ1-5; TRBD1 might be the D (5 bases). Trimming pared 0 bases from V and 6 bases from J, leaving 6 bases between. The CDR3 contains 13 residues. Germline V gene sequence: CDR1 SEHNR, CDR2 FQNEAQ (reference sequence). In nucleotides, the CDR3 is TGTGCCAGCAGCTTAGCCGGGGGTCAGCCCCAGCATTTT. This translates into CASSLAGGQPQHF. Full variable domain (outside the CDR3, taken from reference TRBV7-9 and TRBJ1-5): DTGVSQNPRHKITKRGQNVTFRCDPISEHNRLYWYRQTLGQGPEFLTYFQNEAQLEKSRLLSDRFSAERPKGSFSTLEIQRTEQGDSAMYLCASSLAGGQPQHFGDGTRLSIL.

In its sample, this clonotype is medium-sized (0.01 to 0.1%). The chain couples TRBV11-2 to TRBJ2-1; 8 bases match TRBD2. V shed 3 bases, J shed 7 bases, and the junction held 2 bases outside the gene matches. Germline CDR1 is SGHAT and CDR2 is FQNNGV. The CDR3 length is 13 residues. CDR3 nucleotide sequence: TGTGCCAGCAGCTTGGCTAGCGGGAATGAGCAGTTCTTC. Encoded protein: CASSLASGNEQFF.

This clonotype was recorded many times. This chain connects TRBV9 to TRBJ2-5; 7 positions match TRBD2. CDR1 SGDLS and CDR2 YYNGEE come from the germline V gene. This CDR3 is built from 16 residues. Losses at the gene ends were 0 bases for V and 2 bases for J; bases not matched to a gene: 7. CDR3 DNA sequence: TGTGCCAGCAGCGTAGGCTTAGGGAGGGGACAAGAGACCCAGTACTTC. Its protein is CASSVGLGRGQETQYF.

This clonotype has at least ten counts. For the CDR3, the DNA is TGCAGCGTTGCCGACGGACGGATGAACACTGAAGCTTTCTTT. Amino acids: CSVADGRMNTEAFF. This chain links TRBV29-1 with TRBJ1-1; D call uncertain. V was pared by 4 bases and J by 0 bases, with 12 bases between. There are 14 residues in the CDR3. Germline CDR1 SQVTM, CDR2 ANQGSEA.

This clonotype has a count of ten or more. This sequence joins TRBV28 and TRBJ2-7; D ambiguous. The ends were cut back, 3 bases at V and 8 bases at J, with 8 bases in the middle. Per germline, CDR1 MDHEN and CDR2 SYDVKM. This CDR3 has 11 residues. The CDR3 is CASSFGEKQYF. CDR3 DNA sequence: TGTGCCAGCAGTTTCGGTGAAAAGCAGTACTTC.

This clonotype was seen at least ten times. The chain links TRBV18 to TRBJ2-3; weak D call: TRBD1 (5 bases). Deletions cut 4 bases from V and 4 bases from J, with 9 bases between. The CDR3 sequence is 13 residues long. Germline values: CDR1 KGHSH, CDR2 LQKENI. CDR3 bases: TGTGCCAGCTCACTAGTAGGGGCAGATACGCAGTATTTT. It specifies CASSLVGADTQYF.

By its share, this clonotype is medium-sized. J is TRBJ2-3 and V is TRBV24-1; a weak D match, TRBD2 (6 bases). Germline CDR1 and CDR2: KGHDR and SFDVKD. The V gene lost 1 base and the J gene lost 4 bases, with 11 bases spanning the gap. CDR3 size: 15 residues. CDR3 sequence reads: CATSDLWGEADTQYF. Written as DNA, the CDR3 is TGTGCCACCAGTGATTTATGGGGGGAGGCAGATACGCAGTATTTT.

At least ten counts were recorded for this clonotype. This may be a read error, as it is one base from a much larger clone. The chain combines TRBV18 with TRBJ2-7, with TRBD1 matching 9 bases. The length of the CDR3 is 15 residues. CDR1 and CDR2 (germline): KGHSH, LQKENI. Written as DNA, the CDR3 is TGTACCAGCTCACCCCCTGGGACAGGGAGAGACGAGCAGTACTTC. Amino acid sequence: CTSSPPGTGRDEQYF. Variable domain in full (rest from reference TRBV18 and TRBJ2-7): NAGVMQNPRHLVRRRGQEARLRCSPMKGHSHVYWYRQLPEEGLKFMVYLQKENIIDESGMPKERFSAEFPKEGPSILRIQQVVRGDSAAYFCTSSPPGTGRDEQYFGPGTRLTVT.

This clonotype is labeled as medium-sized. V usage is TRBV28 and J usage is TRBJ2-3, with 8 bases matching TRBD2. Germline values: CDR1 MDHEN, CDR2 SYDVKM. The V segment lost 2 bases and the J segment 5 bases; nucleotides outside the gene matches: 3. The CDR3 sequence is 14 residues long. The CDR3 protein is CASSLREGGDTQYF. As DNA, the CDR3 is TGTGCCAGCAGTTTACGGGAGGGAGGAGATACGCAGTATTTT.

This clonotype was recorded at least ten times. The V and J genes are TRBV7-2 and TRBJ1-5, with unresolved D. Germline V gene sequence: CDR1 SGHTA, CDR2 FQGNSA. This CDR3 region has 16 residues. V was cut by 2 bases and J by 4 bases, with 15 bases left in between. CDR3 sequence: CASSLHPGQINQPQHF. The CDR3 nucleotides read TGTGCCAGCAGCTTACACCCGGGCCAGATAAATCAGCCCCAGCATTTT.

This clonotype was observed at least ten times. The V and J genes are TRBV2 and TRBJ1-4; TRBD1 might be the D (5 bases). From germline, CDR1 is SNHLY and CDR2 FYNNEI. V was trimmed by 3 bases and J by 5 bases, leaving 10 bases between them. This CDR3 has 14 amino acids. DNA for the CDR3: TGTGCCAGCAGTGATCCCCGGGGGAATGAAAAACTGTTTTTT. Amino acid sequence: CASSDPRGNEKLFF.

In this sample, this clonotype turned up a few times. V and J are TRBV7-2 and TRBJ1-6; 10 positions agree with TRBD1. With 0 bases clipped from V and 0 bases from J, the junction kept 2 bases outside the gene matches. This CDR3 contains 18 residues. From germline, CDR1 is SGHTA and CDR2 FQGNSA. The CDR3 DNA follows: TGTGCCAGCAGCTTAGCTGGGACAGGGGCCTCCTATAATTCACCCCTCCACTTT. Residues: CASSLAGTGASYNSPLHF.

This clonotype was detected many times. The gene calls are TRBV11-3 and TRBJ2-1; D is uncertain. The CDR3 has 14 residues. V gave up 5 bases and J gave up 5 bases, with 13 bases separating them. Germline V gene data show CDR1 as SGHNT and CDR2 as YENEEA. In DNA form, the CDR3 reads TGTGCCAGCAGCACCAGGTGGGCGGACAATGAGCAGTTCTTC. This encodes CASSTRWADNEQFF.

There are many counts of this clonotype. The chain uses TRBV5-1 and TRBJ2-3; tentative D call: TRBD2 (7 bases). CDR3 length equals 15 residues. Germline assignment: CDR1 SGHRS and CDR2 YFSETQ. Trimming left V 1 base short and J 4 bases short, with 13 bases between. This CDR3 reads CASSLKGGRADTQYF. The CDR3 DNA reads as TGCGCCAGCAGCTTGAAGGGGGGGCGCGCAGATACGCAGTATTTT.

The sample holds many counts of this clonotype. The V call is TRBV5-1, the J call TRBJ1-4; perhaps TRBD1 as D (6 bases). Germline values: CDR1 SGHRS, CDR2 YFSETQ. The ends were cut back, 10 bases at V and 8 bases at J, with 21 bases in the middle. The length of the CDR3 is 14 residues. CDR3 nucleotides: TGCGCCCGCAATGAGGCAGGGGAGGTCGAAAAACTGTTTTTT. Amino acids: CARNEAGEVEKLFF.

This clonotype was detected many times. CDR3 residues: CASSFLQGAYNSPLHF. The CDR3 DNA follows: TGTGCCAGCAGTTTCCTGCAGGGGGCTTATAATTCACCCCTCCACTTT. J is TRBJ1-6 and V is TRBV6-6; 8 nucleotides agree with TRBD1. After removal of 4 bases from V and 4 bases from J, the junction contained 6 bases not matched to a gene. The CDR3 runs to 16 residues. Germline CDR1 MNHNY, CDR2 SVGAGI (reference sequence).

This clonotype was recorded many times. The chain has TRBV7-9 and TRBJ1-6; 7 positions match TRBD1. V trimming: 5 bases; J trimming: 6 bases; junction bases outside the gene matches: 4. CDR1 and CDR2 (germline): SEHNR, FQNEAQ (reference sequence). The CDR3 spans 14 residues. CDR3 amino acids: CASSGDSPNSPLHF. CDR3 DNA sequence: TGTGCCAGCAGCGGGGACAGCCCTAATTCACCCCTCCACTTT.

This clonotype appeared a few times. This chain connects TRBV12-3 or TRBV12-4 to TRBJ2-1; D unclear. Deletions cut 6 bases from V and 9 bases from J, with 18 bases between. The CDR3 covers 14 residues. The CDR3 bases are TGTGCCAGCAGCCGCCACATCTCGGGCGGTGAGCAGTTCTTC. Protein product: CASSRHISGGEQFF.